Below, 11 T cell receptor beta chains from the same sample are listed, as sequenced in a study of vaccination and CD4 T cells after COVID-19. No antigen is known for these receptors. Once obtained from cultured CD4+ T cells, the DNA was sequenced using the Oncomine TCR Beta short-read assay. MiXCR, applied by TCRdb to the PCR reads, yields one record per CDR3 protein. The sample contains about 13,000 distinct CDR3 sequences, 40% to 50% of which appear only once. The treatment: roughly ten-day PBMC culture with coronavirus spike peptide pools or control peptides (ViraFEST assay). Sequencing used CD4+ T cells from blood, cultured in vitro. Receptors originate from a human donor who had recovered from COVID-19.

V gene TRBV27 combines with J gene TRBJ2-3; D remains unclear. CDR3 length: 16 amino acids. Germline CDR1 is MNHEY and CDR2 is SMNVEV (reference sequence). V was cut by 3 bases and J by 1 base, with 14 bases left in between. The CDR3 coding sequence is TGTGCCAGCAGTTTTAACTCCCGCCCAGGCACAGATACGCAGTATTTT. It codes for CASSFNSRPGTDTQYF.

As for this clonotype: The junction departs from the called germline gene at one end, perhaps through a read error. CDR3 protein: CATSREGAAGNAGELFF. DNA of the CDR3: TGTGCCACCAGCAGAGAAGGTGCAGCAGGGAACGCCGGGGAGCTGTTTTTT. The V call is TRBV15, the J call TRBJ2-2, with D perhaps matching TRBD1 (5 bases). Germline V gene sequence: CDR1 LNHNV, CDR2 YYDKDF (reference sequence). This CDR3 comprises 17 residues.

The rearrangement uses TRBV6-1 and TRBJ1-3; 9 nucleotides align to TRBD1. The germline V gene has CDR1 MNHNS and CDR2 SASEGT. The length of the CDR3 is 15 residues. J was trimmed by 3 bases and V by 5 bases; bases with no gene match: 5. The CDR3 nucleotides are TGTGCCAGCAGTCTGACAGGGGGTTTTGGAAACACCATATATTTT. Encoded protein: CASSLTGGFGNTIYF.

This rearrangement joins TRBV7-2 to TRBJ1-6, with 8 nucleotides matching TRBD1. V shed 1 base and J 7 bases; nucleotides not matched to a gene: 9. The CDR3 extends over 17 amino acids. Per germline, CDR1 SGHTA and CDR2 FQGNSA. CDR3 region: CASSLGGPGQVNSPLHF. In DNA, the CDR3 is TGTGCCAGCAGCTTAGGAGGCCCGGGACAGGTGAATTCACCCCTCCACTTT.

The chain has TRBV14 and TRBJ2-1; no firm D call. This CDR3 has 15 residues. Germline V lookup: CDR1 SGHDN, CDR2 FVKESK. V was pared by 4 bases and J by 10 bases, with 20 bases between. The CDR3 bases are TGTGCCAGCAGCCGCTCCCCCCCGGCGATCCAAGAGCAGTTCTTC. This codes for CASSRSPPAIQEQFF.

This chain uses TRBV6-1 with TRBJ2-5; TRBD2 matches at 9 bases. Germline V lookup: CDR1 MNHNS, CDR2 SASEGT. The CDR3 covers 18 residues. The V and J ends lost 5 bases and 0 bases, in that order; junction bases with no gene match: 13. CDR3 sequence: CASSQSTPGLAHQETQYF. In nucleotides, the CDR3 is TGTGCCAGCAGTCAATCCACCCCGGGACTAGCACACCAAGAGACCCAGTACTTC.

The V call is TRBV7-9, the J call TRBJ2-1; the match to TRBD1 covers 8 bases. With 5 bases clipped from V and 8 bases from J, the junction kept 14 bases outside the gene matches. The CDR3 covers 16 residues. Germline V gives CDR1 SEHNR, CDR2 FQNEAQ (reference sequence). The CDR3, as DNA: TGTGCCAGCAGCCTAAGGACAGGGAGAATTTGGGATGAGCAGTTCTTC. Its protein is CASSLRTGRIWDEQFF.

This clonotype occurred a few times. The V gene is TRBV12-3 or TRBV12-4, the J gene TRBJ2-2, with 7 bases lining up with TRBD1. V lost 6 bases, J lost 3 bases, and 7 bases stayed unmatched. This CDR3 region has 15 residues. CDR3 residues: CASSPGTVYTGELFF. In DNA form, the CDR3 reads TGTGCCAGCAGCCCCGGGACAGTGTACACCGGGGAGCTGTTTTTT.

This clonotype was seen only a few times. The DNA of the CDR3 is TGTGCCAGCAGCTGGGACAGCGACGGCAATCAGCCCCAGCATTTT. Its translation is CASSWDSDGNQPQHF. The chain joins TRBV7-2 to TRBJ1-5; 7 nucleotides line up with TRBD1. Germline loops: CDR1 SGHTA, CDR2 FQGNSA. The V and J ends lost 4 bases and 2 bases, in that order; junction bases with no gene match: 5. The CDR3 spans 15 residues.

The J gene is TRBJ2-1, the V gene TRBV6-4; possible D gene TRBD1, 5 bases. Germline CDR1 is MRHNA and CDR2 is SNTAGT. Deletions cut 3 bases from V and 2 bases from J, with 11 bases between. There are 15 residues in the CDR3. CDR3 in amino acids: CASSEYQGPYNEQFF. CDR3 sequence (DNA): TGTGCCAGCAGTGAATACCAGGGCCCCTACAATGAGCAGTTCTTC.

The V and J genes are TRBV6-1 and TRBJ2-1; D possibly corresponds to TRBD2 (5 bases). The CDR3 consists of 15 residues. V lost 7 bases and J lost 0, with 13 bases in between. Per germline, CDR1 MNHNS and CDR2 SASEGT. The CDR3 protein is CASNGGRSSYNEQFF. The DNA of the CDR3 is TGTGCCAGCAACGGAGGACGGAGCTCCTACAATGAGCAGTTCTTC.